The clone carrying this TCR beta chain showed up many times. The antigen is not known. TCRdb recomputed calls from the 5' RACE reads with MiXCR, one row per CDR3 protein. The repertoire holds about 28,000 distinct CDR3 sequences, with about 4.6% as singletons. The germline V gene has CDR1 MNHNY and CDR2 SVGAGI (reference sequence). Between the trimmed V and J ends, which lost 5 bases and 7 bases, there was a span of 12 bases. There are 12 residues in the CDR3. This sample was included in a study of early T cells in non-severe SARS-CoV-2 infection. Study-wide results and caveats: There was a bias toward anti-spike CD8 responses in VDJdb matching, which missed private and CD4 specificities.

The clonotype comes from an adult who was a healthcare worker with PCR-confirmed SARS-CoV-2 infection or an uninfected control (not recorded which). Sequencing was performed on whole blood, taken at baseline. The chain couples TRBV6-6 to TRBJ2-7, with a possible D match to TRBD2 (6 bases). CDR3 amino acids: CASSTTGEEQYF. The CDR3 coding sequence is TGTGCCAGCAGTACCACGGGGGAAGAGCAGTACTTC.